A single sample is the source of the 23 T cell receptor beta chains below, sequenced in a study of technical replicates of blood from a handful of donors. Assay used: immunoSEQ multiplex PCR; TCRdb lists only in-frame clones, some missing. The sample gives tens of thousands of clones, 95% to 98% of which show up once; roughly 0.25% is in the top ten. Input material: T cells isolated from PBMCs. These receptors were obtained from a human donor in good health.

V and J are TRBV5-1 and TRBJ2-5; D call uncertain. Germline V gene lookup returns CDR1 SGHRS and CDR2 YFSETQ. This CDR3 is 12 amino acids long. V gave up 3 bases and J gave up 5 bases, with 8 bases separating them. The DNA of the CDR3 is TGCGCCAGCAGCTCAGACATGGAGACCCAGTACTTC. Translated, it gives CASSSDMETQYF. Full variable domain (rest looked up from reference TRBV5-1 and TRBJ2-5): KAGVTQTPRYLIKTRGQQVTLSCSPISGHRSVSWYQQTPGQGLQFLFEYFSETQRNKGNFPGRFSGRQFSNSRSEMNVSTLELGDSALYLCASSSDMETQYFGPGTRLLVL.

The chain joins TRBV25-1 to TRBJ2-7; 10 bases line up with TRBD2. This CDR3 region has 16 residues. The J segment lost 1 base and the V segment lost 1 base, leaving 4 bases of the junction unmatched. Germline-derived CDR1 and CDR2 are MGHDK and SYGVNS. CDR3 amino acids: CASSEWSGRGSYEQYF. The CDR3, as DNA: TGTGCCAGCAGTGAATGGAGCGGGAGGGGATCCTACGAGCAGTACTTC.

The CDR3 DNA reads as TGTGCCAGCAGTTACTCGAGTAGCCGCCCGAACTACGAGCAGTACTTC. It codes for CASSYSSSRPNYEQYF. The rearrangement links TRBV6-5 to TRBJ2-7; unclear D gene. Germline V lookup: CDR1 MNHEY, CDR2 SVGAGI. This CDR3 is 16 amino acids long. V was cut by 0 bases and J by 3 bases, with 15 bases left in between.

The chain combines TRBV7-8 with TRBJ2-1; 10 nucleotides match TRBD2. Germline CDR1 reads SGHVS; CDR2 reads FQNEAQ. The CDR3 runs 14 residues. J lost 9 bases, V lost 1 base, and 3 bases had no gene match. The CDR3, as DNA: TGTGCCAGCAGCTTAGTAGCGGGAGGCAGTGAGCAGTTCTTC. Translation: CASSLVAGGSEQFF.

V and J are TRBV7-9 and TRBJ2-2; D uncertain. The CDR3 is 11 amino acids. Germline CDR1 is SEHNR and CDR2 is FQNEAQ (reference sequence). V was pared by 2 bases and J by 7 bases, with 2 bases between. CDR3 in amino acids: CASSLYGELFF. Here the CDR3 DNA reads TGTGCCAGCAGCTTATACGGGGAGCTGTTTTTT.

V is TRBV10-3 and J is TRBJ2-7, with TRBD1 as a possible D gene (5 bases). The CDR3 runs 13 residues. V was trimmed by 6 bases and J by 5 bases, leaving 14 bases between them. Germline V gene sequence: CDR1 ENHRY, CDR2 SYGVKD. CDR3 amino acids: CAIRQGGLDEQYF. The CDR3 DNA reads as TGTGCCATCAGGCAGGGCGGCCTCGACGAGCAGTACTTC.

The CDR3 DNA reads TGTGCCAGCAGCTTAGCCGGGACTAAAGTCAGAGATACGCAGTATTTT. This codes for CASSLAGTKVRDTQYF. V gene TRBV7-2 combines with J gene TRBJ2-3, with 7 bases that match TRBD2. In germline, CDR1 is SGHTA, CDR2 FQGNSA. The junction had 8 bases not matched to a gene; V was cut back by 0 bases and J by 5 bases. CDR3 length: 16 amino acids.

This clone was seen only once. The chain carries TRBV15 and TRBJ1-1, with TRBD1 as a possible D gene (5 bases). The CDR3 is 15 amino acids. The ends were cut back, 0 bases at V and 4 bases at J, with 12 bases in the middle. Germline CDR1 and CDR2: LNHNV and YYDKDF (reference sequence). The CDR3 is CATSRDPQGFTEAFF. The CDR3 bases are TGTGCCACCAGCAGAGATCCCCAGGGTTTCACTGAAGCTTTCTTT.

The rearrangement joins TRBV10-3 to TRBJ1-1; 9 nucleotides line up with TRBD1. The CDR3 totals 15 residues. The ends lost 4 bases at V and 4 bases at J; junction bases unmatched: 7. Germline CDR1 is ENHRY and CDR2 is SYGVKD. As DNA, the CDR3 is TGTGCCATCAGTGTACAACAGGGGGCGATCACTGAAGCTTTCTTT. Residues: CAISVQQGAITEAFF.

With respect to this clone: The junction departs from the called germline gene at one end, perhaps through a read error. The chain uses TRBV7-7 and TRBJ2-1; tentative D call: TRBD2 (6 bases). Germline V gives CDR1 SSHAT, CDR2 FNYEAQ (reference sequence). The CDR3 extends over 15 amino acids. Here the CDR3 reads CASSLFVGGNNEQFF. In DNA, the CDR3 is TGTGCTAGCAGCTTATTTGTGGGGGGAAACAATGAGCAGTTCTTC.

V is TRBV5-6 and J is TRBJ2-3; a weak D match, TRBD1 (5 bases). The germline V and J ends were trimmed by 4 bases and 2 bases, with 17 bases remaining between them. Germline-derived CDR1 and CDR2 are SGHDT and YYEEEE. This CDR3 contains 16 residues. The CDR3 sequence is CASSDLGAGYTDTQYF. The CDR3 coding sequence is TGTGCCAGCAGCGATCTTGGGGCAGGGTACACAGATACGCAGTATTTT.

The chain employs TRBV28 and TRBJ1-1; D might be TRBD1 (5 bases). V gave up 5 bases and J gave up 0 bases, with 13 bases separating them. The germline CDR1 and CDR2 sequences are MDHEN and SYDVKM. The length of the CDR3 is 15 residues. The CDR3 DNA sequence: TGTGCCAGCAGTCCCTGGACATCGGTGAACACTGAAGCTTTCTTT. This codes for CASSPWTSVNTEAFF.

The rearrangement joins TRBV19 to TRBJ1-2, with D unclear. Germline V gene lookup returns CDR1 LNHDA and CDR2 SQIVND (reference sequence). The CDR3 sequence is 15 residues long. Trimming pared 9 bases from V and 2 bases from J, leaving 19 bases between. For the CDR3, the DNA is TGTGCCAGCACCTTGGCATCAGAACTAAACTATGGCTACACCTTC. Translated: CASTLASELNYGYTF.

The rearrangement uses TRBV30 and TRBJ2-7; 11 bases fit TRBD1. The CDR3 has 15 residues. V lost 5 bases to trimming and J lost 4 bases; unmatched junction nucleotides: 10. The germline CDR1 and CDR2 sequences are GTSNPN and SVGIG (reference sequence). The CDR3 sequence: CAWGGQGAAFYEQYF. CDR3 coding DNA: TGTGCCTGGGGTGGACAGGGGGCCGCGTTTTACGAGCAGTACTTC.

The chain is built from TRBV5-1 and TRBJ2-3; 9 nucleotides align to TRBD2. J lost 2 bases, V lost 4 bases, and 8 bases had no gene match. This CDR3 has 16 amino acids. Germline V lookup: CDR1 SGHRS, CDR2 YFSETQ. This CDR3 is CASSPGLAGTTDTQYF. CDR3 DNA: TGCGCCAGCAGCCCCGGGCTAGCGGGGACCACAGATACGCAGTATTTT.

V gene TRBV29-1 combines with J gene TRBJ1-5, with a possible D match to TRBD1 (6 bases). The germline V gene encodes CDR1 SQVTM and CDR2 ANQGSEA. V lost 7 bases, J lost 4 bases, and 14 bases lay in between. The CDR3 covers 13 residues. The CDR3 spells CSAIIQGNQPQHF. For the CDR3, the DNA is TGCAGCGCTATAATACAGGGAAATCAGCCCCAGCATTTT. The complete variable domain, with remaining parts taken from reference TRBV29-1 and TRBJ1-5, reads SAVISQKPSRDICQRGTSLTIQCQVDSQVTMMFWYRQQPGQSLTLIATANQGSEATYESGFVIDKFPISRPNLTFSTLTVSNMSPEDSSIYLCSAIIQGNQPQHFGDGTRLSIL.

This clone was detected a few times. The gene calls are TRBV19 and TRBJ1-1; D ambiguous. The CDR3 is made up of 14 amino acids. Per germline, CDR1 LNHDA and CDR2 SQIVND (reference sequence). Trimming stripped 3 bases from V and 1 base from J, with 9 bases between. In DNA form, the CDR3 reads TGTGCCAGTAGTATTATGACAACGAACACTGAAGCTTTCTTT. As protein: CASSIMTTNTEAFF. Full variable domain (missing parts from reference TRBV19 and TRBJ1-1): DGGITQSPKYLFRKEGQNVTLSCEQNLNHDAMYWYRQDPGQGLRLIYYSQIVNDFQKGDIAEGYSVSREKKESFPLTVTSAQKNPTAFYLCASSIMTTNTEAFFGQGTRLTVV.

V gene TRBV11-2 combines with J gene TRBJ1-2; a possible D gene is TRBD1 (5 bases). Germline CDR1 is SGHAT and CDR2 is FQNNGV. This CDR3 spans 13 amino acids. Trimming took off 3 bases at V and 7 bases at J, with 12 bases between the two ends. The CDR3 region is CASSLIGHPGYTF. CDR3 in DNA: TGTGCCAGCAGCTTGATAGGACATCCTGGCTACACCTTC.

V usage is TRBV18 and J usage is TRBJ1-5; perhaps TRBD1 as D (6 bases). The length of the CDR3 is 13 residues. Germline V gene data show CDR1 as KGHSH and CDR2 as LQKENI. V was trimmed by 5 bases and J by 7 bases, leaving 12 bases between them. Here the CDR3 DNA reads TGTGCCAGCTCAGCAGGGGTCGAACAGCCCCAGCATTTT. Its protein is CASSAGVEQPQHF.

The chain has TRBV15 and TRBJ2-7; D not resolved. Trimming took off 0 bases at V and 2 bases at J, with 5 bases between the two ends. Germline V gives CDR1 LNHNV, CDR2 YYDKDF (reference sequence). This CDR3 spans 13 amino acids. This chain's CDR3 is CATSRERTYEQYF. The DNA for the CDR3 is TGTGCCACCAGCAGAGAGAGAACCTACGAGCAGTACTTC.

The chain has TRBV6-1 and TRBJ2-7; possibly TRBD2 for D (6 bases). Trimming removed 3 bases at V and 6 bases at J, with 15 bases between. This CDR3 contains 14 residues. Germline-derived CDR1 and CDR2 are MNHNS and SASEGT. CDR3 amino acids: CASSDGTPRSEQYF. CDR3 bases: TGTGCCAGCAGTGACGGGACTCCGAGGTCCGAGCAGTACTTC.

V and J are TRBV19 and TRBJ2-1, with 9 bases fitting TRBD2. J gave up 4 bases and V 0 bases, and 7 bases lay outside the gene matches. The CDR3 contains 17 residues. Germline V gives CDR1 LNHDA, CDR2 SQIVND (reference sequence). The DNA of the CDR3 is TGTGCCAGTAGTATAGAGTATCCAGCGGGAGGATACAATGAGCAGTTCTTC. As protein: CASSIEYPAGGYNEQFF.

J is TRBJ1-2 and V is TRBV10-2; no clear D. Germline CDR1 and CDR2: WSHSY and SAAADI. The CDR3 consists of 14 residues. V lost 6 bases, J lost 3 bases, and 14 bases lay in between. As DNA, the CDR3 is TGCGCCAGCAGGCGGGCTCCCGGGGACTATGGCTACACCTTC. It encodes CASRRAPGDYGYTF.